The next 30 T cell receptor beta chains were all read from a single sample in a study of T-cell memory formation after mild COVID-19. TCRdb reprocessed the 5' RACE reads via MiXCR and lists one record per CDR3 protein. The data hold over 450,000 distinct CDR3 sequences, with around 21% observed a single time. The sequenced sample consisted of PBMCs or a T cell subset sorted from them (not recorded which). Receptors were obtained from an adult woman who had mild COVID-19 (a few samples of this study predate the infection). Cell type and time point are not known.

This clonotype was seen a handful of times. The chain has TRBV5-1 and TRBJ2-1, with 13 bases fitting TRBD2. V lost 1 base, J lost 4 bases, and 5 bases stayed unmatched. Germline V gene data show CDR1 as SGHRS and CDR2 as YFSETQ. The length of the CDR3 is 17 residues. The CDR3 reads CASSLTSGRVGYNEQFF. DNA for the CDR3: TGCGCCAGCAGCTTGACTAGCGGGAGGGTGGGATACAATGAGCAGTTCTTC. The full variable domain, in which reference TRBV5-1 and TRBJ2-1 provide the parts outside the CDR3, is KAGVTQTPRYLIKTRGQQVTLSCSPISGHRSVSWYQQTPGQGLQFLFEYFSETQRNKGNFPGRFSGRQFSNSRSEMNVSTLELGDSALYLCASSLTSGRVGYNEQFFGPGTRLTVL.

The table lists this clonotype with a few counts. The chain couples TRBV7-8 to TRBJ1-1; D is unclear. V was clipped by 4 bases and J by 1 base, with 10 bases between them. This CDR3 region has 14 residues. Germline loops: CDR1 SGHVS, CDR2 FQNEAQ. Here the CDR3 reads CASSYSNPNTEAFF. As DNA, the CDR3 is TGTGCCAGCAGCTACAGTAACCCGAACACTGAAGCTTTCTTT.

Only a few counts were recorded for this clonotype. The rearrangement joins TRBV7-2 to TRBJ2-7; possibly TRBD1 or TRBD2 for D (5 bases each). CDR3 size: 16 residues. The V gene's germline CDR1 is SGHTA and CDR2 FQGNSA. The V and J ends lost 3 bases and 5 bases respectively, with 20 bases between them. This CDR3 is CASSFRPGTRRDEQYF. Written as DNA, the CDR3 is TGTGCCAGCAGCTTCCGACCCGGGACCCGAAGAGACGAGCAGTACTTC.

This sequence joins TRBV29-1 and TRBJ2-5; TRBD2 matches at 10 bases. The CDR3 spans 13 residues. Germline V lookup: CDR1 SQVTM, CDR2 ANQGSEA. J lost 2 bases, V lost 5 bases, and 2 bases had no gene match. CDR3 in amino acids: CSVRTSGQETQYF. CDR3 DNA: TGCAGCGTTCGGACTAGCGGACAAGAGACCCAGTACTTC.

This clonotype was observed a few times. The chain combines TRBV20-1 with TRBJ2-1; D might be TRBD1 (6 bases). The CDR3 is 15 amino acids. Trimming took 5 bases from V and 8 from J, leaving 22 bases between them. The germline gives CDR1 DFQATT, CDR2 SNEGSKA (reference sequence). The CDR3 reads CSAPTDLGAIYEQFF. CDR3 DNA sequence: TGCAGTGCTCCCACCGATTTGGGGGCTATCTATGAGCAGTTCTTC.

This clonotype was seen ten or more times. The rearrangement uses TRBV23-1 and TRBJ2-3; 7 positions match TRBD2. TRBV23-1 is classed as an ORF, of uncertain function. This CDR3 has 14 residues. V shed 4 bases and J 7 bases; nucleotides not matched to a gene: 8. The CDR3 loop is CASSPFGGGYTQYF. The CDR3 bases are TGCGCCAGCAGTCCCTTCGGGGGAGGGTATACGCAGTATTTT.

The chain combines TRBV24-1 with TRBJ1-1; D is perhaps TRBD1 (6 bases). The CDR3 sequence is 14 residues long. The germline CDR1 and CDR2 sequences are KGHDR and SFDVKD. V was pared by 7 bases and J by 4 bases, with 15 bases between. The CDR3 loop is CATSYREGITEAFF. As DNA, the CDR3 is TGTGCCACCAGCTACAGGGAAGGTATCACTGAAGCTTTCTTT.

The sample holds a few counts of this clonotype. The CDR3 spells CAISEGQIPNQPQHF. The CDR3 DNA is TGTGCCATCAGTGAGGGCCAAATACCCAATCAGCCCCAGCATTTT. The rearrangement links TRBV10-3 to TRBJ1-5; D uncertain. CDR1 and CDR2 (germline): ENHRY, SYGVKD. This CDR3 is 15 amino acids long. Trimming cost V 2 bases and J 3 bases, with 11 bases left between them.

This clonotype was seen repeatedly, ten times or more. The V call is TRBV6-6, the J call TRBJ2-7, with TRBD1 matching over 11 bases. Germline assignment: CDR1 MNHNY and CDR2 SVGAGI (reference sequence). The CDR3 is 13 residues long. V shed 6 bases, J shed 2 bases, and the junction held 0 bases outside the gene matches. CDR3 bases: TGTGCCAGCAGGGACAGGGGGCCCTACGAGCAGTACTTC. Translation gives CASRDRGPYEQYF.

The chain recombines TRBV5-4 with TRBJ2-5; D uncertain. V was shortened by 4 bases and J by 4 bases, with 11 bases between the two germline ends. This CDR3 comprises 13 residues. Germline V gene sequence: CDR1 SGHNT, CDR2 YYREEE (reference sequence). The CDR3 here is CASSPVPPETQYF. As DNA, the CDR3 is TGTGCCAGCAGCCCGGTTCCCCCAGAGACCCAGTACTTC.

The chain couples TRBV11-2 to TRBJ1-6; 9 bases map to TRBD1. V shed 0 bases, J shed 11 bases, and the junction held 5 bases outside the gene matches. CDR1 is SGHAT, CDR2 FQNNGV, per germline. This CDR3 comprises 15 residues. This CDR3 is CASSLETGGWAPLHF. The CDR3 bases are TGTGCCAGCAGCTTAGAGACAGGGGGTTGGGCACCCCTCCACTTT.

The chain has TRBV27 and TRBJ1-4, with D unclear. Germline assignment: CDR1 MNHEY and CDR2 SMNVEV (reference sequence). The germline V and J ends were trimmed by 3 bases and 7 bases, with 12 bases remaining between them. CDR3 length equals 14 residues. CDR3 DNA: TGTGCCAGCAGTTTCATAAACTCGAGTGAAAAACTGTTTTTT. Translating it yields CASSFINSSEKLFF.

This clonotype was counted only a few times. The chain links TRBV7-8 to TRBJ2-5; D not certain. Germline-derived CDR1 and CDR2 are SGHVS and FQNEAQ. The CDR3 length is 13 residues. The V and J ends lost 7 bases and 3 bases respectively, with 12 bases between them. The CDR3 here is CASTGPSKETQYF. The DNA of the CDR3 is TGTGCCAGCACCGGACCGTCAAAAGAGACCCAGTACTTC.

The chain has TRBV20-1 and TRBJ2-5; D possibly corresponds to TRBD1 (5 bases). CDR1 is DFQATT and CDR2 is SNEGSKA in the germline V gene (reference sequence). V lost 0 bases, J lost 4 bases, and 12 bases lay in between. The CDR3 contains 14 residues. Written as DNA, the CDR3 is TGCAGTGCTAGAGATCGGACACCATTAGAGACCCAGTACTTC. This translates into CSARDRTPLETQYF.

This clonotype appeared a few times. The chain carries TRBV7-9 and TRBJ2-7; weak D call: TRBD2 (6 bases). V was trimmed by 2 bases and J by 3 bases, leaving 14 bases between them. Looked up from germline, CDR1 is SEHNR and CDR2 is FQNEAQ (reference sequence). The CDR3 runs 15 residues. CDR3 coding DNA: TGTGCCAGCAGCTTACCGGGGGAACTCAACTACGAGCAGTACTTC. Translation: CASSLPGELNYEQYF.

This clonotype was counted many times. The V gene is TRBV5-6, the J gene TRBJ2-6; 7 bases are a match to TRBD1. The CDR3 extends over 17 amino acids. After removal of 2 bases from V and 0 bases from J, the junction contained 5 bases not matched to a gene. Germline V gene sequence: CDR1 SGHDT, CDR2 YYEEEE. This CDR3 is CASSFGTEVSGANVLTF. CDR3 bases: TGTGCCAGCAGCTTCGGGACAGAAGTCTCTGGGGCCAACGTCCTGACTTTC.

The chain recombines TRBV5-1 with TRBJ2-3, with a possible D match to TRBD1 (6 bases). Trimming pared 3 bases from V and 3 bases from J, leaving 14 bases between. CDR1 is SGHRS and CDR2 is YFSETQ in the germline V gene. This CDR3 is 15 amino acids long. The CDR3 DNA reads as TGCGCCAGCAGCTCTGGGACACATCGAACAGATACGCAGTATTTT. The encoded protein is CASSSGTHRTDTQYF.

This clonotype has a handful of counts. The chain has TRBV4-1 and TRBJ2-7; 14 bases fit TRBD2. V was pared by 3 bases and J by 6 bases, with 4 bases of the junction left unmatched. In germline, CDR1 is MGHRA, CDR2 YSYEKL. This CDR3 contains 15 residues. For the CDR3, the DNA is TGCGCCAGCAGCCACCCGGGACTAGCGGGAGTCGAGCAGTACTTC. Translating it yields CASSHPGLAGVEQYF.

The rearrangement uses TRBV12-3 or TRBV12-4 and TRBJ1-5; 7 bases line up with TRBD1. Trimming at V came to 6 bases and at J to 5 bases, leaving 1 base not matched to a gene. The length of the CDR3 is 12 residues. The CDR3 DNA reads TGTGCCAGCAGACAGGGGTATCAGCCCCAGCATTTT. It codes for CASRQGYQPQHF.

This chain connects TRBV7-9 to TRBJ2-1, with D perhaps matching TRBD1 or TRBD2 (5 bases each). Germline V lookup: CDR1 SEHNR, CDR2 FQNEAQ (reference sequence). The ends were cut back, 5 bases at V and 8 bases at J, with 19 bases in the middle. The CDR3 contains 15 residues. CDR3 sequence reads: CASSLRDGFFDEQFF. CDR3 sequence (DNA): TGTGCCAGCAGCCTCCGGGACGGATTTTTCGATGAGCAGTTCTTC.

This clonotype was counted a single time. The chain employs TRBV24-1 and TRBJ2-3, with 9 bases aligning to TRBD1. The germline V gene encodes CDR1 KGHDR and CDR2 SFDVKD. V dropped 2 bases and J dropped 1; count of bases not matched to a gene: 6. The CDR3 runs 17 residues. This chain's CDR3 is CATSDSQRTGGTDTQYF. CDR3 bases: TGTGCCACCAGTGATTCACAAAGGACAGGGGGCACAGATACGCAGTATTTT.

The chain is built from TRBV6-5 and TRBJ2-7; TRBD2 matches 8 bases. V dropped 9 bases and J dropped 1; count of bases not matched to a gene: 11. The CDR3 loop spans 15 amino acids. Germline CDR1 is MNHEY and CDR2 is SVGAGI. The CDR3, as DNA: TGTGCCAGTCCCTGGCCTCGCGGGAGGTCCTACGAGCAGTACGTC. Its translation is CASPWPRGRSYEQYV.

The chain joins TRBV20-1 to TRBJ2-3; 8 nucleotides match TRBD2. Germline lookup yields CDR1 DFQATT and CDR2 SNEGSKA (reference sequence). This CDR3 contains 15 residues. Germline trimming cut 6 bases from V and 2 bases from J; bases unmatched to any gene: 10. CDR3 sequence (DNA): TGCAGTGCCAGGGGAGCACTAGCGGACACAGATACGCAGTATTTT. This sequence encodes CSARGALADTDTQYF.

This clonotype was seen more than once but under ten times. J is TRBJ2-5 and V is TRBV28; D is possibly TRBD1 or TRBD2 (5 bases each). Germline V gene lookup returns CDR1 MDHEN and CDR2 SYDVKM. There are 14 residues in the CDR3. Trimming cost V 10 bases and J 1 base, with 16 bases left between them. The CDR3 loop reads CATFLRGPQETQYF. CDR3 nucleotide sequence: TGTGCCACCTTCCTACGGGGCCCCCAAGAGACCCAGTACTTC.

The J gene is TRBJ1-1, the V gene TRBV12-3 or TRBV12-4, with a possible D match to TRBD1 (5 bases). Trimming pared 0 bases from V and 4 bases from J, leaving 15 bases between. The CDR3 is 16 amino acids. The CDR3 bases are TGTGCCAGCAGTTTAGCGGGACCTCTCCGAATCACTGAAGCTTTCTTT. It is translated as CASSLAGPLRITEAFF.

The J gene is TRBJ2-1, the V gene TRBV9; 7 bases map to TRBD2. Looked up from germline, CDR1 is SGDLS and CDR2 is YYNGEE. The CDR3 consists of 17 residues. The ends lost 5 bases at V and 0 bases at J; junction bases unmatched: 11. CDR3 sequence (DNA): TGTGCCAGCAGTCCTACGGGGGGACCTTTCTCCTACAATGAGCAGTTCTTC. Translation gives CASSPTGGPFSYNEQFF. Combining the CDR3 with reference TRBV9 and TRBJ2-1 gives the whole variable domain DSGVTQTPKHLITATGQRVTLRCSPRSGDLSVYWYQQSLDQGLQFLIQYYNGEERAKGNILERFSAQQFPDLHSELNLSSLELGDSALYFCASSPTGGPFSYNEQFFGPGTRLTVL.

This clonotype was counted a few times. The chain has TRBV29-1 and TRBJ1-1, with TRBD1 as a possible D gene (5 bases). V gave up 4 bases and J gave up 3 bases, with 15 bases separating them. The CDR3 loop spans 14 amino acids. Germline CDR1 SQVTM, CDR2 ANQGSEA. This CDR3 reads CSVAPRVTDTEAFF. The CDR3, as DNA: TGCAGCGTTGCCCCCAGGGTGACGGACACTGAAGCTTTCTTT.

This clonotype was detected only a few times. The chain recombines TRBV5-5 with TRBJ2-7, with 8 bases matching TRBD1. V was clipped by 1 base and J by 2 bases; unmatched bases: 17. Germline lookup yields CDR1 SGHKS and CDR2 YYEKEE (reference sequence). This CDR3 has 19 amino acids. The CDR3 is CASSLRAAYWQGAPYEQYF. CDR3 in DNA: TGTGCCAGCAGCTTGCGGGCCGCGTACTGGCAGGGGGCTCCCTACGAGCAGTACTTC. Full variable domain (outside the CDR3, taken from reference TRBV5-5 and TRBJ2-7): DAGVTQSPTHLIKTRGQQVTLRCSPISGHKSVSWYQQVLGQGPQFIFQYYEKEERGRGNFPDRFSARQFPNYSSELNVNALLLGDSALYLCASSLRAAYWQGAPYEQYFGPGTRLTVT.

This clonotype was counted a few times. The rearrangement uses TRBV7-2 and TRBJ2-2, with unresolved D. The germline CDR1 and CDR2 sequences are SGHTA and FQGNSA. This CDR3 has 12 amino acids. The V end was cut by 2 bases, the J end by 6 bases, with 4 bases between. CDR3 bases: TGTGCCAGCAGCTTACTTCCCGGGGAGCTGTTTTTT. Protein product: CASSLLPGELFF.

The genes are TRBV20-1 and TRBJ1-1; D is uncertain. The germline V gene has CDR1 DFQATT and CDR2 SNEGSKA (reference sequence). Between the trimmed V and J ends, which lost 0 bases and 8 bases, there was a span of 16 bases. CDR3 length equals 14 residues. The CDR3 reads CSARDPRAAPEAFF. In nucleotides, the CDR3 is TGCAGTGCTAGAGACCCACGGGCAGCGCCAGAAGCTTTCTTT.